The next 3 T cell receptor beta chains were all read from a single sample in a study of blood T cell repertoires in COVID-19. TCRdb keeps only in-frame clones here, not all; method: immunoSEQ multiplex PCR. The sample lists under 250,000 clones, around four fifths occurring once. Sequencing was performed on peripheral blood. These receptor sequences come from a woman aged 40 to 50 with active or convalescent COVID-19.

The chain links TRBV28 to TRBJ1-1; D is undetermined. Germline V lookup: CDR1 MDHEN, CDR2 SYDVKM. The CDR3 totals 15 residues. V was trimmed by 5 bases and J by 1 base, leaving 14 bases between them. The CDR3 sequence is CASSLIPAGNTEAFF. Written as DNA, the CDR3 is TGTGCCAGCAGTCTCATCCCCGCAGGGAACACTGAAGCTTTCTTT.

The V and J genes are TRBV6-5 and TRBJ2-7; D might be TRBD2 (5 bases). The CDR3 totals 13 residues. Germline V CDR1 and CDR2: MNHEY, SVGAGI. The V and J ends lost 6 bases and 2 bases respectively, with 11 bases between them. CDR3 DNA: TGTGCCAGCAGCAGGACTGCTACCTACGAGCAGTACTTC. Translation gives CASSRTATYEQYF.

The rearrangement uses TRBV11-3 and TRBJ2-7; D possibly corresponds to TRBD1 (6 bases). From germline, CDR1 is SGHNT and CDR2 YENEEA. This CDR3 spans 13 amino acids. Trimming pared 2 bases from V and 5 bases from J, leaving 10 bases between. The CDR3 DNA follows: TGTGCCAGCAGCTTATTCAGGGGCGACGAGCAGTACTTC. Its translation: CASSLFRGDEQYF.